The following is a TCR beta chain sequence with its context. Recruitment covered about two dozen US areas and drew participants whose ages spanned roughly 18 to 100 years. This sample was taken from a study of blood T cell repertoires in COVID-19. Study context: Samples of COVID-19 (acute and convalescent) were obtained from the United States, Italy and Spain. T cells, B-cell-depleted T cells, or PBMCs supplied cDNA or gDNA.

As processed by the authors: Reference gene primer amplification gave estimated nucleated cell counts. Assay used: immunoSEQ multiplex PCR; TCRdb lists only in-frame clones, some missing. V and J calls and clone size are copied from that table; D and trimming were computed from the DNA. The table lists hundreds of thousands of clones, approximately 89% of them singletons. Germline-derived CDR1 and CDR2 are MNHEY and SMNVEV (reference sequence). Trimming shortened V by 2 bases and J by 0 bases, and 8 bases separated the two germline ends. This CDR3 is 16 amino acids long. The gene calls are TRBV27 and TRBJ2-6; a weak D match, TRBD2 (5 bases). The sequencing input was PBMCs or T cells enriched from blood (not recorded which). The clonotype originates from a woman in her thirties or forties with acute COVID-19. The CDR3 DNA is TGTGCCAGCAGTTTACTTAGCGTCTCTGGGGCCAACGTCCTGACTTTC. It translates to CASSLLSVSGANVLTF.